The 21 T cell receptor beta chains reported below all come from one sample, sequenced in a study of patients and donors after allogeneic stem cell transplantation. A single record per CDR3 protein comes from TCRdb applying MiXCR to the RT-PCR reads. The data contain about a million distinct CDR3 sequences, roughly 18% of them seen just once; the ten biggest clones take up under 6.5%. Material: blood, either unsorted or a sorted T cell fraction (not recorded which). The receptors stem from a human donor who was either an allogeneic HSCT recipient or a stem cell or donor lymphocyte infusion donor (not recorded which). It is not recorded whose cells these are; they may come from a transplant donor.

There are a few counts of this clonotype. The J gene is TRBJ2-1, the V gene TRBV12-3 or TRBV12-4, with TRBD2 identical over 7 bases. V shed 2 bases and J 2 bases; nucleotides not matched to a gene: 9. CDR3 size: 17 residues. The CDR3 region has the DNA TGTGCCAGCAGTTTATTGACGTGGGGACTAACCTACAATGAGCAGTTCTTC. Residues: CASSLLTWGLTYNEQFF.

This rearrangement joins TRBV20-1 to TRBJ2-7, with 7 bases matching TRBD1. Germline V gives CDR1 DFQATT, CDR2 SNEGSKA (reference sequence). The CDR3 length is 14 residues. V shed 1 base and J 3 bases; nucleotides not matched to a gene: 6. The chain's CDR3 is CSARGTGLFYEQYF. CDR3 bases: TGCAGTGCTAGAGGGACAGGATTGTTCTACGAGCAGTACTTC.

J is TRBJ2-3 and V is TRBV7-8; D is perhaps TRBD1 (5 bases). The CDR3 consists of 18 residues. Germline CDR1 is SGHVS and CDR2 is FQNEAQ. Trimming removed 1 base at V and 5 bases at J, with 22 bases between. Written as DNA, the CDR3 is TGTGCCAGCAGCTTAGGGGTCCTGGGGTCAGGGCGGAAAGATACGCAGTATTTT. Translated: CASSLGVLGSGRKDTQYF.

The chain links TRBV12-3 or TRBV12-4 to TRBJ2-7; 7 nucleotides agree with TRBD2. This CDR3 is 13 amino acids long. The V gene end was trimmed by 6 bases and the J gene end by 3 bases; junction bases not matched to a gene: 5. CDR3 protein: CASRKTGGYEQYF. The CDR3 nucleotides read TGTGCCAGCAGAAAGACGGGAGGCTACGAGCAGTACTTC.

This clonotype showed up just a few times. The rearrangement links TRBV5-1 to TRBJ1-2; the match to TRBD1 covers 7 bases. This CDR3 has 14 amino acids. Germline V gene sequence: CDR1 SGHRS, CDR2 YFSETQ. Unmatched junction bases numbered 9, after V lost 7 bases and J lost 3 bases. CDR3 sequence: CASADRPGDYGYTF. The DNA for the CDR3 is TGCGCCAGCGCGGACAGGCCAGGGGACTATGGCTACACCTTC.

This chain uses TRBV6-2 or TRBV6-3 with TRBJ2-7; D might be TRBD2 (6 bases). The CDR3 covers 14 residues. Germline CDR1 is MNHEY and CDR2 is SVGEGT. Trimming stripped 6 bases from V and 2 bases from J, with 14 bases between. The CDR3 reads CASRSTGLTYEQYF. The CDR3 region has the DNA TGTGCCAGCAGGAGTACGGGACTTACCTACGAGCAGTACTTC.

In regard to this clonotype: An end of the junction differs from the germline gene, which may be a read error. The J gene is TRBJ2-3, the V gene TRBV7-9; 13 bases line up with TRBD2. Germline V CDR1 and CDR2: SEHNR, FQNEAQ (reference sequence). This CDR3 is 17 amino acids long. Here the CDR3 DNA reads TGTGCCGGCAGCAACCGACTAGCGGGAGGACGCACAGATACGCAGTATTTT. The encoded protein is CAGSNRLAGGRTDTQYF.

The chain couples TRBV2 to TRBJ2-1, with D perhaps TRBD1 or TRBD2 (5 bases each). V lost 8 bases and J 5 bases, leaving 16 bases between the germline ends. CDR3 length: 14 amino acids. Germline V gives CDR1 SNHLY, CDR2 FYNNEI. CDR3 sequence reads: CASGRDLAHNEQFF. In nucleotides, the CDR3 is TGTGCCAGCGGACGGGACCTCGCCCACAATGAGCAGTTCTTC.

In this sample, this clonotype turned up a few times. The genes are TRBV6-4 and TRBJ1-2, with 8 bases aligning to TRBD1. With 5 bases clipped from V and 3 bases from J, the junction kept 5 bases outside the gene matches. CDR1 and CDR2 from the germline V gene are MRHNA and SNTAGT. The CDR3 contains 14 residues. CDR3 DNA: TGTGCCAGCAGTCGGACAGGGTACGACTATGGCTACACCTTC. This encodes CASSRTGYDYGYTF.

The V gene is TRBV12-3 or TRBV12-4, the J gene TRBJ2-1; no firm D call. CDR3 length: 14 amino acids. With 5 bases removed from V and 1 base from J, the gap between germline ends came to 9 bases. CDR3 residues: CASSRIKSYNEQFF. DNA of the CDR3: TGTGCCAGCAGTCGTATAAAGTCCTACAATGAGCAGTTCTTC.

The chain recombines TRBV20-1 with TRBJ2-7; 10 bases line up with TRBD1. V dropped 1 base and J dropped 4; count of bases not matched to a gene: 7. CDR3 length equals 15 residues. Germline assignment: CDR1 DFQATT and CDR2 SNEGSKA (reference sequence). CDR3 nucleotides: TGCAGTGCTAGAGCCCCGCGGGACAGGGGTTACGAGCAGTACTTC. Amino acid sequence: CSARAPRDRGYEQYF.

There are a few counts of this clonotype. V usage is TRBV25-1 and J usage is TRBJ1-2, with TRBD1 identical over 7 bases. CDR1 is MGHDK, CDR2 SYGVNS, per germline. V was pared by 1 base and J by 8 bases, with 13 bases of the junction left unmatched. The CDR3 totals 16 residues. The CDR3 bases are TGTGCCAGCAGTGAATCGGGAAGGGGGCCATCGTTCGGCTACACCTTC. Translated, it gives CASSESGRGPSFGYTF.

Only a few counts were recorded for this clonotype. The chain couples TRBV9 to TRBJ2-2; D perhaps matches TRBD1 (5 bases). The CDR3 totals 14 residues. Trimming removed 0 bases from V and 6 bases from J, with 9 bases in between. Germline CDR1 is SGDLS and CDR2 is YYNGEE. The CDR3 region has the DNA TGTGCCAGCAGCGTAGTGACAGAGGCCGGGGAGCTGTTTTTT. The encoded protein is CASSVVTEAGELFF. Variable domain in full (rest from reference TRBV9 and TRBJ2-2): DSGVTQTPKHLITATGQRVTLRCSPRSGDLSVYWYQQSLDQGLQFLIQYYNGEERAKGNILERFSAQQFPDLHSELNLSSLELGDSALYFCASSVVTEAGELFFGEGSRLTVL.

The gene calls are TRBV5-1 and TRBJ2-2; 8 bases map to TRBD1. Germline CDR1 is SGHRS and CDR2 is YFSETQ. The CDR3 totals 15 residues. V was pared by 2 bases and J by 6 bases, with 6 bases of the junction left unmatched. CDR3 residues: CASSFGQGWSGELFF. The CDR3 DNA is TGCGCCAGCAGCTTTGGACAGGGATGGTCCGGGGAGCTGTTTTTT.

The chain's CDR3 is CASSRHRDYSTDTQYF. Here the CDR3 DNA reads TGTGCCAGCAGCCGGCACCGGGACTATAGCACAGATACGCAGTATTTT. J is TRBJ2-3 and V is TRBV14, with TRBD2 matching 7 bases. The CDR3 consists of 16 residues. V gave up 4 bases and J gave up 0 bases; unmatched junction bases: 7. Germline assignment: CDR1 SGHDN and CDR2 FVKESK.

The V call is TRBV12-3 or TRBV12-4, the J call TRBJ2-5; 10 bases map to TRBD2. The CDR3 length is 13 residues. Trimming cost V 6 bases and J 4 bases; bases outside gene matches: 2. CDR3 sequence reads: CASRSSGRETQYF. The CDR3 DNA reads TGTGCCAGCAGGTCTAGCGGGAGAGAGACCCAGTACTTC.

The chain combines TRBV4-3 with TRBJ2-7; unclear D gene. V was shortened by 0 bases and J by 1 base, with 13 bases between the two germline ends. The CDR3 has 16 amino acids. Germline CDR1 and CDR2: LGHNA and YSLEER. The CDR3 is CASSQDWHSPSYEQYF. The CDR3 DNA is TGCGCCAGCAGCCAAGATTGGCATAGCCCATCCTACGAGCAGTACTTC.

J is TRBJ1-1 and V is TRBV6-5; D ambiguous. V lost 7 bases to trimming and J lost 1 base, with 16 bases between them. The CDR3 is 15 residues long. CDR1 MNHEY and CDR2 SVGAGI come from the germline V gene. Here the CDR3 DNA reads TGTGCCAGCACCTACTCGGAAGTCAGGAACACTGAAGCTTTCTTT. The encoded protein is CASTYSEVRNTEAFF.

This clonotype was seen a handful of times. The chain combines TRBV9 with TRBJ2-3; maybe TRBD1 (6 bases). This CDR3 comprises 15 residues. V dropped 4 bases and J dropped 2 bases, with 14 bases sitting between them. CDR1 is SGDLS, CDR2 YYNGEE, per germline. The CDR3 loop reads CASSPRQDHTDTQYF. The CDR3 DNA sequence: TGTGCCAGCAGCCCAAGACAGGACCACACAGATACGCAGTATTTT.

V gene TRBV19 combines with J gene TRBJ2-3; the D gene is possibly TRBD1 (6 bases). Trimming removed 2 bases from V and 6 bases from J, with 9 bases in between. The CDR3 spans 13 residues. Looked up from germline, CDR1 is LNHDA and CDR2 is SQIVND (reference sequence). The CDR3 spells CASSIQGLDTQYF. The CDR3 region has the DNA TGTGCCAGTAGTATACAGGGGCTCGATACGCAGTATTTT. Combining the CDR3 with reference TRBV19 and TRBJ2-3 gives the whole variable domain DGGITQSPKYLFRKEGQNVTLSCEQNLNHDAMYWYRQDPGQGLRLIYYSQIVNDFQKGDIAEGYSVSREKKESFPLTVTSAQKNPTAFYLCASSIQGLDTQYFGPGTRLTVL.

This chain links TRBV13 with TRBJ1-4; 9 nucleotides agree with TRBD1. The CDR3 runs 18 residues. Germline V gene sequence: CDR1 PRHDT, CDR2 FYEKMQ (reference sequence). V shed 4 bases, J shed 4 bases, and the junction held 13 bases outside the gene matches. The CDR3 reads CASSSSSDRGGYNEKLFF. The CDR3 DNA reads as TGTGCCAGCAGCTCCTCCTCGGACAGGGGCGGTTATAATGAAAAACTGTTTTTT. Combining the CDR3 with reference TRBV13 and TRBJ1-4 gives the whole variable domain AAGVIQSPRHLIKEKRETATLKCYPIPRHDTVYWYQQGPGQDPQFLISFYEKMQSDKGSIPDRFSAQQFSDYHSELNMSSLELGDSALYFCASSSSSDRGGYNEKLFFGSGTQLSVL.